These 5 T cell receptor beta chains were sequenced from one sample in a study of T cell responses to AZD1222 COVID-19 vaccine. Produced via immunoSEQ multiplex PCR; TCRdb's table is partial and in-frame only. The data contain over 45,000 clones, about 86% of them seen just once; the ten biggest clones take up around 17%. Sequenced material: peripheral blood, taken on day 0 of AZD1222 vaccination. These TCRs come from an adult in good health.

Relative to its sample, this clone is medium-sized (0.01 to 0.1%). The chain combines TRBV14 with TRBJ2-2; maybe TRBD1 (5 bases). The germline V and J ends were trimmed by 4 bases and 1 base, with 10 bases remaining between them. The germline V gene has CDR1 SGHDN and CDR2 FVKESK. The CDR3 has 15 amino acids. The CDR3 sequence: CASSLDSWNTGELFF. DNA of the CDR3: TGTGCCAGCAGCCTCGACAGTTGGAACACCGGGGAGCTGTTTTTT. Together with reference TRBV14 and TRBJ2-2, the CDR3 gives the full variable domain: EAGVTQFPSHSVIEKGQTVTLRCDPISGHDNLYWYRRVMGKEIKFLLHFVKESKQDESGMPNNRFLAERTGGTYSTLKVQPAELEDSGVYFCASSLDSWNTGELFFGEGSRLTVL.

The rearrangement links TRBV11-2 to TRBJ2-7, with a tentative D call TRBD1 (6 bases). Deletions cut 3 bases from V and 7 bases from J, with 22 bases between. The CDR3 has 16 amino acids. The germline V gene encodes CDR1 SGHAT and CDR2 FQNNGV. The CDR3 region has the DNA TGTGCCAGCAGCTTCCTTACAGGGCGTCGGTCAGGAGAGCAGTACTTC. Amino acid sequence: CASSFLTGRRSGEQYF.

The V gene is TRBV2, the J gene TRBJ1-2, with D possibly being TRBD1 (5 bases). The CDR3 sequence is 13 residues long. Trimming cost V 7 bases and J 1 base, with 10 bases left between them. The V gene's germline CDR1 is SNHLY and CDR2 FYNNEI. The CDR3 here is CASTVQGNYGYTF. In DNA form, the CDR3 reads TGTGCCAGCACGGTCCAGGGTAACTATGGCTACACCTTC.

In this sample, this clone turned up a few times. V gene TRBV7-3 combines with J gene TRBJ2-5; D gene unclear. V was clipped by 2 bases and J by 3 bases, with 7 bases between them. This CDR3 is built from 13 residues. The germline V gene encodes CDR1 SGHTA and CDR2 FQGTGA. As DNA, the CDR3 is TGTGCCAGCAGCTTAGGAGTAGAAGAGACCCAGTACTTC. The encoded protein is CASSLGVEETQYF.

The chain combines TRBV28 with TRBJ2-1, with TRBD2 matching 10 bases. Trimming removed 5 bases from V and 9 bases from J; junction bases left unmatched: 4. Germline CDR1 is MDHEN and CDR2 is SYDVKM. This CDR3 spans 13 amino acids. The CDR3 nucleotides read TGTGCCAGCAGTCTAGCGGGAGCAGGTGAGCAGTTCTTC. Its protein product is CASSLAGAGEQFF.